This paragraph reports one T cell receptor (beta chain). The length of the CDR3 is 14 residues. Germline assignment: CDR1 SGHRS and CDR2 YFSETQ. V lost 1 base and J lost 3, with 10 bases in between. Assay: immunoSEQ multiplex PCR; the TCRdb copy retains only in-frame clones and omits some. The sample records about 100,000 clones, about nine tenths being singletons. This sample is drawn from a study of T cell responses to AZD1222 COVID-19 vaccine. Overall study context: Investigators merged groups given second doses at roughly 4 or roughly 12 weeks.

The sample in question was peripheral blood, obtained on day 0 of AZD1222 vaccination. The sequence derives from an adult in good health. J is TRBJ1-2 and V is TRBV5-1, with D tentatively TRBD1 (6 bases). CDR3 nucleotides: TGCGCCAGCAGCTTGTCGACAGGCGACTATGGCTACACCTTC. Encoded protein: CASSLSTGDYGYTF.